The 9 T cell receptor beta chains presented below share a single source sample, sequenced in a study of shared T cell receptors in the human thymus. Clones were sequenced by immunoSEQ multiplex PCR, and TCRdb holds only the in-frame ones, with some missing. This sample yields about 380,000 clones, of which approximately 95% are seen a single time; 0.02% belongs to the top ten. The sample consisted of thymocytes. The source is a human donor.

This chain joins TRBV30 and TRBJ2-1; 14 nucleotides align to TRBD2. Germline CDR1 is GTSNPN and CDR2 is SVGIG (reference sequence). The CDR3 has 22 amino acids. Losses at the gene ends were 3 bases for V and 2 bases for J; bases not matched to a gene: 21. CDR3 nucleotide sequence: TGTGCCTGGAGGAACGGGACTAGCGGGAGATTTGTCCCCCCCAGGGCCTACAATGAGCAGTTCTTC. Translation gives CAWRNGTSGRFVPPRAYNEQFF.

The DNA of the CDR3 is TGTGCCAGCAGTTTAGGTGCTAGCGGGAGGGTAGTTAATGAGCAGTTCTTC. Translating it yields CASSLGASGRVVNEQFF. The V call is TRBV27, the J call TRBJ2-1; 12 bases map to TRBD2. The CDR3 runs 17 residues. V was clipped by 2 bases and J by 7 bases; unmatched bases: 9. Germline loops: CDR1 MNHEY, CDR2 SMNVEV (reference sequence).

V is TRBV21-1 and J is TRBJ1-4; the D call of TRBD1 is as the table states it, not checked on the DNA. TRBV21-1 is a pseudogene. The CDR3 runs to 15 residues. The CDR3 DNA is TGTGCCAGCAGCAAATGTGGACAGGGAGGTGAAAAACTGTTTTTT. Protein: CASSKCGQGGEKLFF.

The V and J genes are TRBV30 and TRBJ1-4; D unclear. Trimming shortened V by 2 bases and J by 8 bases, and 18 bases separated the two germline ends. The CDR3 contains 15 residues. The germline V gene has CDR1 GTSNPN and CDR2 SVGIG (reference sequence). CDR3 in amino acids: CAWSPRPGIREKLFF. CDR3 in DNA: TGTGCCTGGAGTCCCAGACCGGGGATTCGGGAAAAACTGTTTTTT.

V usage is TRBV28 and J usage is TRBJ2-1; 8 nucleotides line up with TRBD2. This CDR3 spans 14 amino acids. V was clipped by 6 bases and J by 6 bases; unmatched bases: 7. Germline V gives CDR1 MDHEN, CDR2 SYDVKM. The CDR3 spells CASSRSGSTNEQFF. CDR3 DNA: TGTGCCAGCAGCCGGAGCGGGAGTACCAATGAGCAGTTCTTC.

V and J are TRBV28 and TRBJ2-1; possibly TRBD1 for D (6 bases). The CDR3 contains 13 residues. Germline CDR1 is MDHEN and CDR2 is SYDVKM. V gave up 2 bases and J gave up 8 bases, with 10 bases separating them. CDR3 amino acids: CASSLAGDDEQFF. As DNA, the CDR3 is TGTGCCAGCAGTTTAGCAGGGGACGATGAGCAGTTCTTC.

The rearrangement uses TRBV21-1 and TRBJ2-7; TRBD2, as called in the table, went unchecked against the DNA. TRBV21-1 is deemed a pseudogene. This CDR3 is built from 14 residues. As DNA, the CDR3 is TGTGCCAGCAGCAAAAGCGACTGCTCCTACGAGCAGTACTTC. Amino acid sequence: CASSKSDCSYEQYF.

The rearrangement joins TRBV27 to TRBJ1-2; 7 bases are shared with TRBD1. Trimming took 5 bases from V and 6 from J; bases not matched to a gene: 6. Germline V gene lookup returns CDR1 MNHEY and CDR2 SMNVEV (reference sequence). The CDR3 runs 13 residues. The CDR3 here is CASSPADRHGYTF. In nucleotides, the CDR3 is TGTGCCAGCAGTCCCGCGGACAGGCATGGCTACACCTTC.

This chain joins TRBV27 and TRBJ1-3; TRBD1 might be the D (5 bases). This CDR3 is 14 amino acids long. The germline CDR1 and CDR2 sequences are MNHEY and SMNVEV (reference sequence). V lost 6 bases and J 0 bases, leaving 9 bases between the germline ends. In DNA, the CDR3 is TGTGCCAGCAGGACAGCCGCCTCTGGAAACACCATATATTTT. It is translated as CASRTAASGNTIYF.